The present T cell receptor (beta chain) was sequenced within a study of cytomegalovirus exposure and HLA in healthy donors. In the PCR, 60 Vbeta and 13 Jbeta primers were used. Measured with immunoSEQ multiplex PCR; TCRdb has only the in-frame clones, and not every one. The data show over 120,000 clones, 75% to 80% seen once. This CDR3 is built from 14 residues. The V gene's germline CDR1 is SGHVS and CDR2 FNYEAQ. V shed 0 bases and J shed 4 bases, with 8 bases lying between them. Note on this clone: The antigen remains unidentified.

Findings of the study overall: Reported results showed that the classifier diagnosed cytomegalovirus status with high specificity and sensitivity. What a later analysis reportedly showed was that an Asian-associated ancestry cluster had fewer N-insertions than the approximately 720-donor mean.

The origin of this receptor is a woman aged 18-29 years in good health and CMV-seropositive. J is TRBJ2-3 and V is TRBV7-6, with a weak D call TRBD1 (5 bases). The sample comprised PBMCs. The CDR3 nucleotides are TGTGCCAGCAGCTTAGCGCAACAGGCAGATACGCAGTATTTT. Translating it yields CASSLAQQADTQYF.